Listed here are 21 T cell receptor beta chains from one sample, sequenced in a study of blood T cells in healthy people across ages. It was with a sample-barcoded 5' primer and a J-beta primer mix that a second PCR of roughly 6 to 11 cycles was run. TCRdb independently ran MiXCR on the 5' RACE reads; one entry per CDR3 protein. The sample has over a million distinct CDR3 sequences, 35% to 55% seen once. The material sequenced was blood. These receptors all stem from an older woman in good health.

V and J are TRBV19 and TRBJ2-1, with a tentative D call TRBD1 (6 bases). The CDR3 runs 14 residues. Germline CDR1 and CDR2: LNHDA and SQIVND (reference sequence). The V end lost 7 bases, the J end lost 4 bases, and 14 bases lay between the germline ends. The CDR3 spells CASKPGVRYNEQFF. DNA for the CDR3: TGTGCCAGTAAACCAGGGGTGAGGTACAATGAGCAGTTCTTC.

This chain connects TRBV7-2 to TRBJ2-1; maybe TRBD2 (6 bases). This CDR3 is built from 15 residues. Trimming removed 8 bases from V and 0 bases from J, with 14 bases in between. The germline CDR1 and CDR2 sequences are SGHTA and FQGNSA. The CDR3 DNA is TGTGCCAGCGGCCCTAGCGTAAGCTCCTACAATGAGCAGTTCTTC. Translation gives CASGPSVSSYNEQFF.

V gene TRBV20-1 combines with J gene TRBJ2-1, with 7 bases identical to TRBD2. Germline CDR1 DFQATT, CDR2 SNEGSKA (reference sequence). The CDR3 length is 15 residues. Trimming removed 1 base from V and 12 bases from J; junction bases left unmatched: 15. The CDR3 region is CSARVSGTYTGGQFF. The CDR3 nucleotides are TGCAGTGCTAGAGTGAGCGGGACCTACACCGGGGGGCAGTTCTTC.

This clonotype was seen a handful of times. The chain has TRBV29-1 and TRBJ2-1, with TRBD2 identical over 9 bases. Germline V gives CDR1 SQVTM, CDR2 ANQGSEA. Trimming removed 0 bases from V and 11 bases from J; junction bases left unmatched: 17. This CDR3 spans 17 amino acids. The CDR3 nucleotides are TGCAGCGTTGAAGATCGGGGCGGGAGGGCGTGGGATAAAAAGCAGTTCTTC. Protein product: CSVEDRGGRAWDKKQFF.

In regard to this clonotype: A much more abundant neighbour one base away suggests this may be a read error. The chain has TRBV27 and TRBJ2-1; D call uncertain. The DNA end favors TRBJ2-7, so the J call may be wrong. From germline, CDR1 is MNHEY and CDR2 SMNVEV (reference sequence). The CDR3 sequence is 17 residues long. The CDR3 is CASSLWWDSTPPNEQYF. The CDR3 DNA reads TGTGCCAGCAGTTTATGGTGGGATTCGACACCCCCCAATGAGCAGTACTTC.

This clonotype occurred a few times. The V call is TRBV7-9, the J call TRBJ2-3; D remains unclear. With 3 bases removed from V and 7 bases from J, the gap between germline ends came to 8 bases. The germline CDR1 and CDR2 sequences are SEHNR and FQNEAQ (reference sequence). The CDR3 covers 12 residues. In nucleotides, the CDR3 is TGTGCCAGCAGCTTCGACGGCAATACGCAGTATTTT. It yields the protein CASSFDGNTQYF.

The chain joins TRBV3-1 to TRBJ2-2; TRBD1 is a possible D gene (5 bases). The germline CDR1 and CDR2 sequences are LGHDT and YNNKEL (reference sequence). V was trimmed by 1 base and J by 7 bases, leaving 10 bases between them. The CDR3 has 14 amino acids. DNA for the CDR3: TGTGCCAGCAGCCAAGGGCAGGGCGGCGGGGAGCTGTTTTTT. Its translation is CASSQGQGGGELFF. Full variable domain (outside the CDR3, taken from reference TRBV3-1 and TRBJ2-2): DTAVSQTPKYLVTQMGNDKSIKCEQNLGHDTMYWYKQDSKKFLKIMFSYNNKELIINETVPNRFSPKSPDKAHLNLHINSLELGDSAVYFCASSQGQGGGELFFGEGSRLTVL.

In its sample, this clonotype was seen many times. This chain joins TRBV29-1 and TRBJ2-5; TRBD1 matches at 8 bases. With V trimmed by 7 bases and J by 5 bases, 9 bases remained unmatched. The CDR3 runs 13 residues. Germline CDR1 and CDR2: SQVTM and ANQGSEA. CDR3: CSGRTGPGETQYF. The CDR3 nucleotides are TGCAGCGGTCGGACAGGGCCTGGGGAGACCCAGTACTTC.

CDR3 bases: TGTGCCAGCAGCCAATCTACCGTCTACAATGAGCAGTTCTTC. Residues: CASSQSTVYNEQFF. This chain connects TRBV4-2 to TRBJ2-1; the D is unclear. The V end lost 2 bases, the J end lost 3 bases, and 8 bases lay between the germline ends. CDR1 and CDR2 from the germline V gene are LGHNA and YNFKEQ. The CDR3 extends over 14 amino acids.

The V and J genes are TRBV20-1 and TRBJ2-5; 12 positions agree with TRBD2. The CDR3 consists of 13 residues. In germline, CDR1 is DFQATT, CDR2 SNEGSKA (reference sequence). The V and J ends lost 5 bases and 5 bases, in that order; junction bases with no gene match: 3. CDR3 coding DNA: TGCAGTGCTCCAGGGACTAGCGGGGAGACCCAGTACTTC. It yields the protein CSAPGTSGETQYF.

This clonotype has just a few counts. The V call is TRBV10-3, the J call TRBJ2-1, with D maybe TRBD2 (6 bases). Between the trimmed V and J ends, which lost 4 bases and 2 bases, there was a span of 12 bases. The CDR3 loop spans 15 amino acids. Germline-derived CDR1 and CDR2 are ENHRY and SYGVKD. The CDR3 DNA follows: TGTGCCATCAGTGTTAGCGGTTCAACCTACAATGAGCAGTTCTTC. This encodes CAISVSGSTYNEQFF.

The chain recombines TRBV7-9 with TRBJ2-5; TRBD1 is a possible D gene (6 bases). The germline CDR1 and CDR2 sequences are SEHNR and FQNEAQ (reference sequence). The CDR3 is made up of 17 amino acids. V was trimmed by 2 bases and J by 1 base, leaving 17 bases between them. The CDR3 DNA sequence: TGTGCCAGCAGCTTATATGGGGGCAGGAGCTTCCAAGAGACCCAGTACTTC. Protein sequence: CASSLYGGRSFQETQYF.

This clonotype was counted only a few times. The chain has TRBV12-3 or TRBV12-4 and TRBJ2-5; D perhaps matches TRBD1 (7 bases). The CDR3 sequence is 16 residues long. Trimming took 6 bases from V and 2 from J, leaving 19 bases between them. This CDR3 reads CASSPGDSLAQETQYF. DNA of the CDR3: TGTGCCAGCAGCCCGGGGGACAGTTTGGCGCAAGAGACCCAGTACTTC.

The CDR3 here is CASSLDLWDTEAFF. The CDR3 bases are TGTGCCAGCAGCTTAGACCTTTGGGACACTGAAGCTTTCTTT. The V call is TRBV11-2, the J call TRBJ1-1; D unclear. Germline CDR1 and CDR2: SGHAT and FQNNGV. This CDR3 is built from 14 residues. Trimming removed 0 bases at V and 3 bases at J, with 8 bases between.

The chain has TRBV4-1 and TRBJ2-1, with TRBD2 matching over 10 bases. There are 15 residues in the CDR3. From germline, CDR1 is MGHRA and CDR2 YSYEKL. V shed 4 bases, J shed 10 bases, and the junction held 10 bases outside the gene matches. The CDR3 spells CASSPSGSPLLEQFF. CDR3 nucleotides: TGCGCCAGCAGCCCTAGCGGGAGTCCTTTGCTGGAGCAGTTCTTC.

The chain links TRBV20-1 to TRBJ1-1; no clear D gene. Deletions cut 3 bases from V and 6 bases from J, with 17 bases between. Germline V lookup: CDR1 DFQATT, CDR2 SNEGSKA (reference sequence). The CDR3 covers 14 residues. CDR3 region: CSARTRRVGPEAFF. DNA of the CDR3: TGCAGTGCTAGGACGAGACGGGTAGGCCCTGAAGCTTTCTTT.

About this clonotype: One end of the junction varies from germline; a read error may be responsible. CDR3 in amino acids: CASSFKHEQYF. The CDR3 nucleotides are TGCGCCAGCAGCTTTAAACATGAGCAGTACTTC. The rearrangement links TRBV7-2 to TRBJ2-7; unclear D gene. Germline V gene lookup returns CDR1 SGHTA and CDR2 FQGNSA. The CDR3 sequence is 11 residues long.

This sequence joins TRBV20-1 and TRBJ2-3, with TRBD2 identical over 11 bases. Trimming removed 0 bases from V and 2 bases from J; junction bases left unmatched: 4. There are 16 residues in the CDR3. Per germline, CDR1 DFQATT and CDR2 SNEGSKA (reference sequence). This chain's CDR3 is CSAREASGRITDTQYF. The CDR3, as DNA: TGCAGTGCTAGAGAAGCTAGCGGGAGGATCACAGATACGCAGTATTTT.

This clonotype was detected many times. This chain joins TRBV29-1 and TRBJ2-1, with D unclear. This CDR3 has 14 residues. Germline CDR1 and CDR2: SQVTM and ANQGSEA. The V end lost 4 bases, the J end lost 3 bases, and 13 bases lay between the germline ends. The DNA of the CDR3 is TGCAGCGTTGTCCCCCTGGAAAACTACAATGAGCAGTTCTTC. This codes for CSVVPLENYNEQFF.

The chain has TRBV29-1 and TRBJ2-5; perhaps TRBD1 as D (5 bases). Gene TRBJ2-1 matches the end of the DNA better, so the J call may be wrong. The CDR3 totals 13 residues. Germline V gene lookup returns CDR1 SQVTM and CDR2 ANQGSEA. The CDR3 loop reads CSVHRLVQETQFF. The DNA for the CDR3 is TGCAGCGTTCACAGGCTAGTCCAAGAGACCCAGTTCTTC.

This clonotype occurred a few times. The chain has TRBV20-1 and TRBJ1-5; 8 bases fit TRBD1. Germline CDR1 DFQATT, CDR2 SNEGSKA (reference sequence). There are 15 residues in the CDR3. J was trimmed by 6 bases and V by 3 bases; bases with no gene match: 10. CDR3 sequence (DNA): TGCAGTGCTAGGTCCCCAGGGGGCGAAGGTCAGCCCCAGCATTTT. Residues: CSARSPGGEGQPQHF.